These T cell receptor beta chains were read from a single sample in a study of shared clonotypes between healthy human individuals. Profiling relied on immunoSEQ multiplex PCR, and the TCRdb table lists in-frame clones only, not all of them. Of approximately 2,300,000 clones listed, around 92% are singletons. The sequenced sample consisted of naive CD4+ T cells from PBMCs. The receptors were gathered from a man younger than 35 in good health. Some clones in this sample may be carry-over from other donors' samples. CDR3s include the opening cysteine and the closing phenylalanine or tryptophan. A D gene is named only where the DNA matches it firmly. Some rows mark clone size as missing; the rest say once, few, many or name a class of expanded clone.

NA	TRBJ1-4	TRBV29-1	NA	TGCAGCTATTTGGGACACCTTAATGAAAAACTGTTTTTT	CSYLGHLNEKLFF
NA	TRBJ1-1	TRBV5-8	TRBD1	TGTGCCAGCAGCTCCGGACAGGGCGGAACTGAAGCTTTCTTT	CASSSGQGGTEAFF
NA	TRBJ2-1	TRBV9	TRBD2	TGTGCCAGCGGACTAGGCGTGGATGAGCAGTTCTTC	CASGLGVDEQFF
NA	TRBJ1-3	TRBV29-1	NA	TGCAGCGCAAGTGACTCTGGAAACACCATATATTTT	CSASDSGNTIYF
few	TRBJ1-1	TRBV28	NA	TGTGCCAGCAGTTTATTTGGAGCTAGCACTGAAGCTTTCTTT	CASSLFGASTEAFF
NA	TRBJ2-5	TRBV27	TRBD1	TGTGCCAGCAGTTCGGACAGGGAGGTCGGGACCCAGTACTTC	CASSSDREVGTQYF
NA	TRBJ1-6	TRBV7-9	NA	TGTGCCAGCAGCTTAGTATGGGCGGATGGTTCACCCCTCCACTTT	CASSLVWADGSPLHF
NA	TRBJ2-3	TRBV28	NA	TGTGCCAGCAGCCCTAACCCAACAGATACGCAGTATTTT	CASSPNPTDTQYF
NA	TRBJ2-5	TRBV9	TRBD2	TGTGCCAGCAGCGCTAGCGGGAGGGAGACCCAGTACTTC	CASSASGRETQYF
NA	TRBJ1-1	TRBV7-6	NA	TGTGCCAGCAGCTCCCTAAGACCCACGAGTGAAGGGCCCCCTGAAGCTTTCTTT	CASSSLRPTSEGPPEAFF
NA	TRBJ2-3	TRBV7-2	NA	TGTGCCAGCAGCTACGTGAGATCCCCAGATACGCAGTATTTT	CASSYVRSPDTQYF
NA	TRBJ2-7	TRBV6-1	TRBD1	TGTGCCAGTGGACAGGGTTTCTACGAGCAGTACTTC	CASGQGFYEQYF
NA	TRBJ2-3	TRBV6-1	NA	TGTGCCAGCAGTGAAGCGACAGATCAGACTAGCACAGATACGCAGTATTTT	CASSEATDQTSTDTQYF
NA	TRBJ1-2	TRBV4-2	NA	TGTGCCAGCAGCCAAGATGGTGGAGCCTATGGCTACACCTTC	CASSQDGGAYGYTF
NA	TRBJ2-7	TRBV4-3	NA	TGCGCCAGCAGCCAAGAAGTAGGACCCTACGAGCAGTACTTC	CASSQEVGPYEQYF
NA	TRBJ2-7	TRBV7-8	NA	TGTGCCAGCAGCCTATCGGGGAGCTTGACCTACGAGCAGTACTTC	CASSLSGSLTYEQYF
NA	TRBJ2-1	TRBV7-9	NA	TGTGCCAGCAGCATCAGGGGCAATGAGCAGTTCTTC	CASSIRGNEQFF
NA	TRBJ2-7	TRBV18	NA	TGTGCCAGCTCATTTGGGTACGAGCAGTACTTC	CASSFGYEQYF
NA	TRBJ2-7	TRBV27	TRBD2	TGTGCCAGCAGTCTCCGACTAGCGGGCTATTATTACGAGCAGTACTTC	CASSLRLAGYYYEQYF
NA	TRBJ1-4	TRBV4-1	TRBD1	TGCGCCAGCAGCCGGAAAACTCGGACAGGGGGCGGCCCAACTAATGAAAAACTGTTTTTT	CASSRKTRTGGGPTNEKLFF
NA	TRBJ2-1	TRBV9	TRBD2	TGTGCCAGCAGCGAGCGACTAGCGGGAGTCATTGAGCAGTTCTTC	CASSERLAGVIEQFF
NA	TRBJ2-7	TRBV2	NA	TGTGCCAGCAGTGAATCCGGGATTCAAACCTACGAGCAGTACTTC	CASSESGIQTYEQYF
NA	TRBJ1-2	TRBV6-6	TRBD1	TGTGCCAGCAGTCAAACAGAACAGGGGGGCTATGGCTACACCTTC	CASSQTEQGGYGYTF
NA	TRBJ2-1	TRBV9	NA	TGTGCCAGCAGCGTAGTAGGGGATAGCTCCTACAATGAGCAGTTCTTC	CASSVVGDSSYNEQFF
NA	TRBJ2-3	TRBV4-2	TRBD2	TGTGCCAGCAGCCAGGCCCCGACTAGCGGGAGGGCAGATACGCAGTATTTT	CASSQAPTSGRADTQYF
NA	TRBJ2-3	TRBV28	TRBD2	TGTGCCAGCAGCCTGGGAGGGACAGATACGCAGTATTTT	CASSLGGTDTQYF
NA	TRBJ2-2	TRBV7-2	NA	TGTGCCAGCAGCTTACTTCCTATTGTGGGGGAGCTGTTTTTT	CASSLLPIVGELFF
NA	TRBJ1-2	TRBV7-9	NA	TGTGCCAGCATCCGAAGAGGGTTTGGCTACACCTTC	CASIRRGFGYTF
NA	TRBJ2-1	TRBV7-3	TRBD2	TGTGCCAGCAGCTTAGGGCCTAGCGGGTACAATGAGCAGTTCTTC	CASSLGPSGYNEQFF
few	TRBJ1-1	TRBV4-1	NA	TGCGCCAGCAGCCAGGGGACCATGAACACTGAAGCTTTCTTT	CASSQGTMNTEAFF
NA	TRBJ1-4	TRBV6-5	TRBD1	TGTGCCAGCAGTAACATGGACAGGGGAGGGAAACTGTTTTTT	CASSNMDRGGKLFF
NA	TRBJ2-1	TRBV11-3	TRBD2	TGTGCCAGCAGCTTATGGGGGACTAATAGAGCGGCAGTGGATTGCAATGAGCAGTTCTTC	CASSLWGTNRAAVDCNEQFF
NA	TRBJ2-7	TRBV18	TRBD2	TGTGCCAGCTCACCGCCCGGGACTAGCGGCTACGAGCAGTACTTC	CASSPPGTSGYEQYF
NA	TRBJ2-7	TRBV28	TRBD1	TGTGCCAGCAGTTTACTCCCGGGACAGGGAACCTACGAGCAGTACTTC	CASSLLPGQGTYEQYF
NA	TRBJ1-1	TRBV5-1	NA	TGCGCCAGCAGCTTGGCCGGCAAAATGGGCACTGAAGCTTTCTTT	CASSLAGKMGTEAFF
NA	TRBJ1-6	TRBV6-1	TRBD1	TGTGCCAGCAGTGAGACCGGGACAGATAATTCACCCCTCCACTTT	CASSETGTDNSPLHF
NA	TRBJ1-5	TRBV28	TRBD1	TGTGCCATCTCCAGGGGGCCTCGTCAGCCCCAGCATTTT	CAISRGPRQPQHF
NA	TRBJ2-1	TRBV5-1	TRBD2	TGCGCCAGCAGCCTCGGGACTAGCGGGGTGGTGGGGTACAATGAGCAGTTCTTC	CASSLGTSGVVGYNEQFF
NA	TRBJ2-1	TRBV2	NA	TGTGCCAGCAGTTACTCCGGGACGGTAATCTACAATGAGCAGTTCTTC	CASSYSGTVIYNEQFF
NA	TRBJ2-3	TRBV7-2	NA	TGTGCCAGCAGCTCAGACCCGAGCACAGATACGCAGTATTTT	CASSSDPSTDTQYF
NA	TRBJ2-5	TRBV2	TRBD2	TGTGCCAGCTCAGGGACTAGCGGTACCCTGCCGTACTTC	CASSGTSGTLPYF
NA	TRBJ2-3	TRBV5-1	NA	TGCGCCAGCAGCTTGGAGTCCCTAGATACGCAGTATTTT	CASSLESLDTQYF
NA	TRBJ1-3	TRBV6-5	TRBD1	TGTGCCAGCAGTTACGACAGGGCCGGAAACACCATATATTTT	CASSYDRAGNTIYF
NA	TRBJ2-2	TRBV27	TRBD2	TGTGCCAGCAGTTCCTACCTTGGGGGACTAGCGGGGAGGCGCACCGGGGAGCTGTTTTTT	CASSSYLGGLAGRRTGELFF
NA	TRBJ2-3	TRBV18	TRBD2	TGTGCCAGCTCCCTTGGGCGGGAGCGCACAGATACGCAGTATTTT	CASSLGRERTDTQYF